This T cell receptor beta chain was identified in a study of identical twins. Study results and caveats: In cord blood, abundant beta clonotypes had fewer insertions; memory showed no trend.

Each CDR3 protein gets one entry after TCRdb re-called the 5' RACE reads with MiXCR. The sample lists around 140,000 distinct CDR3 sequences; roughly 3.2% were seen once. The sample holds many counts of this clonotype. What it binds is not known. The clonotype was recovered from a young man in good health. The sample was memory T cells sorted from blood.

CDR3: CASSLRRVEEKLFF. In DNA, the CDR3 is TGCGCCAGCAGCTTGAGGAGGGTTGAGGAAAAACTGTTTTTT. The chain links TRBV5-1 to TRBJ1-4, with D uncertain. The germline gives CDR1 SGHRS, CDR2 YFSETQ. V was shortened by 1 base and J by 8 bases, with 12 bases between the two germline ends. This CDR3 is built from 14 residues.